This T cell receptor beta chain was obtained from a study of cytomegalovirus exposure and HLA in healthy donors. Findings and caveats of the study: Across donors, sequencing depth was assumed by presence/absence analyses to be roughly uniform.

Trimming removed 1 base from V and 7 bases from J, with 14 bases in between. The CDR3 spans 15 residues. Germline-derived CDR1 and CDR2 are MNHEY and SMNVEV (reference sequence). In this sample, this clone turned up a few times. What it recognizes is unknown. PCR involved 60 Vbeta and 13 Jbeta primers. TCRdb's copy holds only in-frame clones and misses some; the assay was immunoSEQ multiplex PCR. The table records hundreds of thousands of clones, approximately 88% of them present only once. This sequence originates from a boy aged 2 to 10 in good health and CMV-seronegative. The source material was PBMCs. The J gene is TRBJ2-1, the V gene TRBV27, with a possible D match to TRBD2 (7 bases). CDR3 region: CASSLLGRGVNEQFF. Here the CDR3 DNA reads TGTGCCAGCAGTTTATTGGGGAGGGGGGTGAATGAGCAGTTCTTC.